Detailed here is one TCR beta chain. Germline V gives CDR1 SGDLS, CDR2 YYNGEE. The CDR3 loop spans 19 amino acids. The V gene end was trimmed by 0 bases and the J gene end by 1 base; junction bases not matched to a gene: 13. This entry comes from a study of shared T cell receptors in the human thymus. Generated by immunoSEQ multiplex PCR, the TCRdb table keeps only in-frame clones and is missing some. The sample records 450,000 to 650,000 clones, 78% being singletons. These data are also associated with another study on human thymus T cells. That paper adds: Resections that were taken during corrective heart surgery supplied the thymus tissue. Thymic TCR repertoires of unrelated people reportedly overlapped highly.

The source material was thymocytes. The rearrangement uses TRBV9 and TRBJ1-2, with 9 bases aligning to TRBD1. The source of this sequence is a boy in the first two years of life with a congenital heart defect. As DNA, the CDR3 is TGTGCCAGCAGCGTAGCTACCGGACGGGACAGGGACCTTAACTATGGCTACACCTTC. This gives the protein CASSVATGRDRDLNYGYTF.